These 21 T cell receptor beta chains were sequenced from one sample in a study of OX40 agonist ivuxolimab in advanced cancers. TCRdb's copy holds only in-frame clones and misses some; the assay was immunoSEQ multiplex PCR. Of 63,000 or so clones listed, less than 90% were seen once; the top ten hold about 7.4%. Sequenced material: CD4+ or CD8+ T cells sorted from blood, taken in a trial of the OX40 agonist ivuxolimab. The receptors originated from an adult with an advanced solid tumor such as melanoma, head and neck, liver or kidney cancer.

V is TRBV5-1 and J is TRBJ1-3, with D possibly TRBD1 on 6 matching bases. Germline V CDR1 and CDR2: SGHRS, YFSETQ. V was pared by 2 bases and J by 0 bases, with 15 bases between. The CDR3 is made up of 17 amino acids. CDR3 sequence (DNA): TGCGCCAGCAGCTTTTCTCCCACAGGGACCTCTGGAAACACCATATATTTT. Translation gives CASSFSPTGTSGNTIYF.

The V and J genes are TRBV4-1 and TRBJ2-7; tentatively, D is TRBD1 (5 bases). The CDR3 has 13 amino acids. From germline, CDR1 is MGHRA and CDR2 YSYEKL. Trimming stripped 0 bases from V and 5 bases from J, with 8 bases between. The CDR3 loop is CASSQDQGNEQYF. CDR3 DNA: TGCGCCAGCAGCCAAGATCAGGGAAACGAGCAGTACTTC.

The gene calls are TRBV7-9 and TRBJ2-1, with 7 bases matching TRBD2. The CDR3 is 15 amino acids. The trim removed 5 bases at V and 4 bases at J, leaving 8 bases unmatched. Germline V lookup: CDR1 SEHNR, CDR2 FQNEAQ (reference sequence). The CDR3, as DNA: TGTGCCAGCAGCCAAGACCGGGGGGTTTACAATGAGCAGTTCTTC. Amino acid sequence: CASSQDRGVYNEQFF.

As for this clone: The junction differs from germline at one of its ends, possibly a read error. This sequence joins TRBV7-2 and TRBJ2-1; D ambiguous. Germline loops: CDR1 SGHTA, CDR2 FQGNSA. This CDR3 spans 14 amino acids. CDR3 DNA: TGCGCCAGCAGCCAAGGTATACAGTTCGATGAGCAGTTCTTC. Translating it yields CASSQGIQFDEQFF.

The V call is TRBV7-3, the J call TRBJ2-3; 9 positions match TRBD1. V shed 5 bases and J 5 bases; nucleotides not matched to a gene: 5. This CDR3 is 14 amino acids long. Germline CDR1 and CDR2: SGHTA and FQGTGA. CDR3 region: CASSPQGAGDTQYF. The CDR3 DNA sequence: TGTGCCAGCAGCCCACAGGGGGCTGGAGATACGCAGTATTTT.

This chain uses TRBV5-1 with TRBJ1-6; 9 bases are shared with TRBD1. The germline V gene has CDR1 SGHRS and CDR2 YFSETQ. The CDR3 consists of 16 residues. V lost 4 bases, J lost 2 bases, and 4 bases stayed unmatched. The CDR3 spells CASSDGQGTYNSPLHF. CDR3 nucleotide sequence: TGCGCCAGCAGCGACGGACAGGGGACCTATAATTCACCCCTCCACTTT.

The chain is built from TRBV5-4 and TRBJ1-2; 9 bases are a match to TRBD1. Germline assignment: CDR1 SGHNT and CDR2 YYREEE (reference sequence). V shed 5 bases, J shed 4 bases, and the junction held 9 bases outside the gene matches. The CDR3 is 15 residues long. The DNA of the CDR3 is TGTGCCAGCAGTCTCAACAGGGGGCGCTTCTATGGCTACACCTTC. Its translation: CASSLNRGRFYGYTF.

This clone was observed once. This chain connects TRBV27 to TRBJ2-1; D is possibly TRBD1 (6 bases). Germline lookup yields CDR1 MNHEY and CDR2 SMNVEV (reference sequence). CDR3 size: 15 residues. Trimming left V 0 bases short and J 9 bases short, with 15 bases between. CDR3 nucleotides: TGTGCCAGCAGTTTATCGATACAGGGCGATGGTGAGCAGTTCTTC. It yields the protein CASSLSIQGDGEQFF.

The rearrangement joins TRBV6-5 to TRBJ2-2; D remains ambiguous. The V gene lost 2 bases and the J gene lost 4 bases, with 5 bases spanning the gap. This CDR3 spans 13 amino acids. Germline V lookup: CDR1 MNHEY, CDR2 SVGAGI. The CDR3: CASSYPRTGELFF. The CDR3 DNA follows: TGTGCCAGCAGTTACCCCCGCACCGGGGAGCTGTTTTTT.

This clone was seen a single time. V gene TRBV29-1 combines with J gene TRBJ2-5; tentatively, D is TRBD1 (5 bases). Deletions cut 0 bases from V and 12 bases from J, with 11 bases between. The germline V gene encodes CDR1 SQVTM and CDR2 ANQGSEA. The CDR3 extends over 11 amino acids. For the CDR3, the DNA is TGCAGCGTTGAAGAGTCAGTCAGGGAGTACTTC. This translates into CSVEESVREYF.

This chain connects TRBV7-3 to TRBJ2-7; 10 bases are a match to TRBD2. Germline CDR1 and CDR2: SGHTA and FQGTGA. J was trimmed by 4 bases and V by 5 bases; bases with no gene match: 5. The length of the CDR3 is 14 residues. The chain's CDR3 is CASSLAGARYEQYF. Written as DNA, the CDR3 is TGTGCCAGCAGCCTAGCGGGAGCTCGGTACGAGCAGTACTTC.

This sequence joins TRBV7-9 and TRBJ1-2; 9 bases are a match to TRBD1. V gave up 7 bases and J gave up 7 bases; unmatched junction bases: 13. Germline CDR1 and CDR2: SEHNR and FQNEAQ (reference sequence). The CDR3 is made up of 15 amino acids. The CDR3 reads CASIVTGTGNGGYTF. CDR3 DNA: TGTGCCAGCATCGTAACCGGGACAGGGAATGGTGGCTACACCTTC.

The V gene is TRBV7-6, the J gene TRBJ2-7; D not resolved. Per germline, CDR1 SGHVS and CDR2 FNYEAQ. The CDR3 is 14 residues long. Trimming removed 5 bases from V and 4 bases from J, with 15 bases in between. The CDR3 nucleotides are TGTGCCAGCAGCCCATCTTCGGTGGGGTACGAGCAGTACTTC. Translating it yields CASSPSSVGYEQYF.

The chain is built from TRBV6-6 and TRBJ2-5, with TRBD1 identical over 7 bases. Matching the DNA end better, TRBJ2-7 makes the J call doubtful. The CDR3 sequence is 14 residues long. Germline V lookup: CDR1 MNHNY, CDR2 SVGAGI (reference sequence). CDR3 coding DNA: TGTGCCAGCAGAAGCCGGGACAGACCATACGAGCAGTACTTC. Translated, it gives CASRSRDRPYEQYF.

CDR3 loop: CASSPSGTGRTDTQYF. The CDR3 region has the DNA TGTGCCAGCAGCCCTTCCGGGACAGGTCGCACAGATACGCAGTATTTT. The chain links TRBV4-2 to TRBJ2-3; 8 nucleotides match TRBD1. J was trimmed by 1 base and V by 4 bases; bases with no gene match: 7. The CDR3 is 16 residues long. The germline V gene encodes CDR1 LGHNA and CDR2 YNFKEQ.

DNA of the CDR3: TGTGCCAGCAGGGGATTAGACAGGGCTAGTGAGGCTTTCTTT. Translating gives CASRGLDRASEAFF. The V call is TRBV2, the J call TRBJ1-1; 7 bases fit TRBD1. The germline V gene encodes CDR1 SNHLY and CDR2 FYNNEI. V trimming: 6 bases; J trimming: 11 bases; junction bases outside the gene matches: 15. The CDR3 loop spans 14 amino acids.

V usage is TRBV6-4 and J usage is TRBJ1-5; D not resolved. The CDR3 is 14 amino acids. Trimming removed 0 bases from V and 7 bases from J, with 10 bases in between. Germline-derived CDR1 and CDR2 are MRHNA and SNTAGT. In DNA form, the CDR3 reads TGTGCCAGCAGTGACTCCAGGTTCCGGCAGCCCCAGCATTTT. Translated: CASSDSRFRQPQHF.

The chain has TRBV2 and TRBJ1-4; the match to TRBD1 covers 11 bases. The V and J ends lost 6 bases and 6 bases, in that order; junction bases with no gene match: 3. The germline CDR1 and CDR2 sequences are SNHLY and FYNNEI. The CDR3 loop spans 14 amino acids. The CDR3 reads CASRGGQGDEKLFF. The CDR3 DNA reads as TGTGCCAGCAGGGGGGGACAGGGGGATGAAAAACTGTTTTTT.

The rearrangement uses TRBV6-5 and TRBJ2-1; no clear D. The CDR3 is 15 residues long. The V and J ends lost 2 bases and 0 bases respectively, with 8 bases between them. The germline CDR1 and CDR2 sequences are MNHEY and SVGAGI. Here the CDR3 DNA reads TGTGCCAGCAGTTACGGCAGGAGCTCCTACAATGAGCAGTTCTTC. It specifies CASSYGRSSYNEQFF.

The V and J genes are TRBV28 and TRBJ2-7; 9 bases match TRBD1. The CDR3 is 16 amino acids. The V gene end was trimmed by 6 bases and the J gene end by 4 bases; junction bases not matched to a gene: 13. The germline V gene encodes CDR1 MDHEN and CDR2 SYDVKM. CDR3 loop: CASRTTGQGKVYEQYF. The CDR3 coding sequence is TGTGCCAGCAGGACGACGGGACAGGGAAAAGTATACGAGCAGTACTTC.

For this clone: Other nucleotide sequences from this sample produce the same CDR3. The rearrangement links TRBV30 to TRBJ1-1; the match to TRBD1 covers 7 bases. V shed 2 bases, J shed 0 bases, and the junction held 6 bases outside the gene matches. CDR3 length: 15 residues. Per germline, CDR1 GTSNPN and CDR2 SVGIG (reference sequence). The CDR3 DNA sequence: TGTGCCTGGAGTCGTACTGGGACAGTGAACACTGAAGCTTTCTTT. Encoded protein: CAWSRTGTVNTEAFF.